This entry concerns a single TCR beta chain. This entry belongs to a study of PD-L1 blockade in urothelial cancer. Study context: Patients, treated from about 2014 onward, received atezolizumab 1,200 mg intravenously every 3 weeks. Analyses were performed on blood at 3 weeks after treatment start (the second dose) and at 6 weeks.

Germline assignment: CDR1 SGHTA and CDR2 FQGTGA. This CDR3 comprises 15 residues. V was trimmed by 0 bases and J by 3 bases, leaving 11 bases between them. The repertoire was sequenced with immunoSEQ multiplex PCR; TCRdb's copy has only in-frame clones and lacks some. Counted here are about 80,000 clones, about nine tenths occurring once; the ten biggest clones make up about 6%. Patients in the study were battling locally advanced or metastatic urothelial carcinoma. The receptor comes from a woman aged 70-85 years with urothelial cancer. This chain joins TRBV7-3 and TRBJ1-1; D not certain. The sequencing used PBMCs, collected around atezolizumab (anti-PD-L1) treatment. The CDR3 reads CASSLTAGPYTEAFF. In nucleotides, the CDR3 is TGTGCCAGCAGCTTAACTGCAGGCCCATACACTGAAGCTTTCTTT.